This T cell receptor (beta chain) appears in the sequencing data of a study of blood T cells in healthy people across ages. This CDR3 is built from 11 residues. Germline V gene data show CDR1 as MDHEN and CDR2 as SYDVKM. Trimming removed 9 bases from V and 5 bases from J, with 9 bases in between. Sample-barcoded 5' priming and a J-beta primer mix drove a second PCR of about 6 to 11 cycles. A template-switch adaptor containing 12 random nucleotides labeled each cDNA molecule. MiXCR was run by TCRdb on the 5' RACE reads, yielding one entry per CDR3 protein. The sample lists hundreds of thousands of distinct CDR3 sequences; 45% to 70% were seen once.

The source of this sequence is a middle-aged man in good health. Sequencing was performed on blood. The chain has TRBV28 and TRBJ2-3, with D perhaps matching TRBD2 (6 bases). The CDR3 DNA is TGTGCCAGTTTAGCGGAAGATACGCAGTATTTT. It is translated as CASLAEDTQYF.